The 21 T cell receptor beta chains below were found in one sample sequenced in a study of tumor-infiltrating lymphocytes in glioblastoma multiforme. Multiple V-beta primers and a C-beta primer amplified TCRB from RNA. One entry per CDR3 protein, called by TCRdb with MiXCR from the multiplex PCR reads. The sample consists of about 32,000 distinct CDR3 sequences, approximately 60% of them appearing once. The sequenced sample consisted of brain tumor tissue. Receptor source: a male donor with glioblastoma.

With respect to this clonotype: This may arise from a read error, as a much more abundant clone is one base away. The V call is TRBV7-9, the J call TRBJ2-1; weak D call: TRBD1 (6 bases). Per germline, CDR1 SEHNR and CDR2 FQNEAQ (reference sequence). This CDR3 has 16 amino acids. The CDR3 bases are TGTGCCAGCAGCTTATGGGGGCTCCTCTCCTACAATAAGCAGTTCTTC. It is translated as CASSLWGLLSYNKQFF.

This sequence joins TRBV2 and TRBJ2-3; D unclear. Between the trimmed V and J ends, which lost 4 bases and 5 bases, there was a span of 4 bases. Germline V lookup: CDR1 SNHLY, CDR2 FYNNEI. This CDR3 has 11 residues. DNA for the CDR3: TGTGCCAGCAGTGCACAAGATACGCAGTATTTT. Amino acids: CASSAQDTQYF.

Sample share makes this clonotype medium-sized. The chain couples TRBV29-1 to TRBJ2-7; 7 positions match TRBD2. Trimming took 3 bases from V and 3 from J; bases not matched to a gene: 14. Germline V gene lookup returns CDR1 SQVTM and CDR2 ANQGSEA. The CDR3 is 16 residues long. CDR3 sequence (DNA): TGCAGCGTTGAGCTTAGCGGGTCAACCGGCCGCTACGAGCAGTACTTC. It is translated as CSVELSGSTGRYEQYF.

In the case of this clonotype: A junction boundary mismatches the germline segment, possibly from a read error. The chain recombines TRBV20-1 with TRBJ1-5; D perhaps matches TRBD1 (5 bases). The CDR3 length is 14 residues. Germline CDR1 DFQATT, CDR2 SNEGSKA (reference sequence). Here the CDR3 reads CSAVGDMGNQPQRF. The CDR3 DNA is TGCAGTGCAGTAGGGGATATGGGCAATCAGCCCCAGCGTTTT.

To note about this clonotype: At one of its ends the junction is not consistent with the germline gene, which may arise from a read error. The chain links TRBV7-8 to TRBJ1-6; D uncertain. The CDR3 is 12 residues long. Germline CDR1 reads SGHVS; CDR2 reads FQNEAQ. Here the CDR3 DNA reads TGTGCCAGCAAACAGTCCAATTCACACCTCCACTTT. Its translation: CASKQSNSHLHF.

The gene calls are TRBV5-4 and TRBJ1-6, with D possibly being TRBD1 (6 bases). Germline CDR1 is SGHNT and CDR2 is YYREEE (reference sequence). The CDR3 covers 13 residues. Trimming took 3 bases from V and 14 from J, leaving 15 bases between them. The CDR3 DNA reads TGTGCCAGCAGCTCGGAACAGGGCTGGGCCCTCCACTTT. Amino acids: CASSSEQGWALHF.

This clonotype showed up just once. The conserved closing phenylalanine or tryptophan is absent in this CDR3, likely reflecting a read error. CDR3 residues: CSAFSMGPRNTIYS. The CDR3 nucleotides are TGCAGTGCTTTCAGTATGGGACCGCGAAACACCATATATTCT. V is TRBV20-1 and J is TRBJ1-3, with a weak D call TRBD1 (5 bases). This CDR3 has 14 amino acids. Trimming took 5 bases from V and 5 from J, leaving 16 bases between them. Germline V gives CDR1 DFQATT, CDR2 SNEGSKA (reference sequence).

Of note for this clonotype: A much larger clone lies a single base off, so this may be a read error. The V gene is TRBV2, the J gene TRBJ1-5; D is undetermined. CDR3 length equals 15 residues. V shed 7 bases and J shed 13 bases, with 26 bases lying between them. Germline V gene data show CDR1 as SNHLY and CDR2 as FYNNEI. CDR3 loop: CASTTDVDQPQLQHF. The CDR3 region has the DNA TGTGCCAGCACCACGGACGTAGATCAGCCCCAGCTGCAGCATTTT.

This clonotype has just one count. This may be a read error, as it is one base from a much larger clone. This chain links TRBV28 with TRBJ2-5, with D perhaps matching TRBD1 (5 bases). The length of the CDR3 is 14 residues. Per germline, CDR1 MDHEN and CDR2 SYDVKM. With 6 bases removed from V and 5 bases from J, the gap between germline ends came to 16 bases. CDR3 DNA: TGTGCCAGCAGAAGGGTAGGGGCTCCGGAGACCCAGTACTTC. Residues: CASRRVGAPETQYF.

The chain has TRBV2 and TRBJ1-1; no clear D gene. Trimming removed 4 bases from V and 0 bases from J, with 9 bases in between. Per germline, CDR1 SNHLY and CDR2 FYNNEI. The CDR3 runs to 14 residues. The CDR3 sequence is CASSGRVMNTEAFF. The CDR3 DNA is TGTGCCAGCAGTGGTCGGGTAATGAACACTGAAGCTTTCTTT.

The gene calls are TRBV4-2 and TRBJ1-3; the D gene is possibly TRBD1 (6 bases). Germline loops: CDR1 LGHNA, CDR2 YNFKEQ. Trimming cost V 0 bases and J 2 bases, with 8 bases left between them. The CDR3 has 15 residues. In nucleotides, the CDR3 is TGTGCCAGCAGCCAAGATGGGGGCACTGGAAACACCATATATTTT. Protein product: CASSQDGGTGNTIYF.

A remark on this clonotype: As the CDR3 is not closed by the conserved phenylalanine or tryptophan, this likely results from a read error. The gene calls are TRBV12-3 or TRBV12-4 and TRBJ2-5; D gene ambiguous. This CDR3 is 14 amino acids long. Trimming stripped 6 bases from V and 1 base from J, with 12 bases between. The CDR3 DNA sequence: TGTGCCAGCAGACAAACTGGGTTCCAAGAGACCCAGTACTTA. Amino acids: CASRQTGFQETQYL.

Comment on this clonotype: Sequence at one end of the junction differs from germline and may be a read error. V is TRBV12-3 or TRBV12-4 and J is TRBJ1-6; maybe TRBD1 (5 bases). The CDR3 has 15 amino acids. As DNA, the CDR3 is TGTGCCAGCAGTTTCCTGGCAGGGAGTAATTCACCCCTTCAATTT. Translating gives CASSFLAGSNSPLQF.

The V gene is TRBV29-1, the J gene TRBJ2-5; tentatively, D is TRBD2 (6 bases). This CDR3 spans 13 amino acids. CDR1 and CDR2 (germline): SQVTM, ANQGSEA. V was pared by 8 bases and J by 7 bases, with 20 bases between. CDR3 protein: CSIKTGGPVTQYF. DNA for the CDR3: TGCAGCATTAAAACTGGAGGGCCGGTGACCCAGTACTTC.

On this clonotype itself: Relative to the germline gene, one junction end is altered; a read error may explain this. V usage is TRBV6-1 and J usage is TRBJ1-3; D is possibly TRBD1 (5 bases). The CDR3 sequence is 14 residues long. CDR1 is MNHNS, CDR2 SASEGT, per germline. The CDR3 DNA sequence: TGTGCCAGAAGTCCCCGGGGCTATGGAAGCACCATATATTTT. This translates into CARSPRGYGSTIYF.

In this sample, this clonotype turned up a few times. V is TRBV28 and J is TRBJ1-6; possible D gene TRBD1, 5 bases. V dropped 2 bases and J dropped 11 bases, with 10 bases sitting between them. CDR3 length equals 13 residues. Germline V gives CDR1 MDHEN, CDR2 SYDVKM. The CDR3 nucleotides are TGTGCCAGCAGTTTAATCAGGGATCCACCCCTCCACTTT. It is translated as CASSLIRDPPLHF.

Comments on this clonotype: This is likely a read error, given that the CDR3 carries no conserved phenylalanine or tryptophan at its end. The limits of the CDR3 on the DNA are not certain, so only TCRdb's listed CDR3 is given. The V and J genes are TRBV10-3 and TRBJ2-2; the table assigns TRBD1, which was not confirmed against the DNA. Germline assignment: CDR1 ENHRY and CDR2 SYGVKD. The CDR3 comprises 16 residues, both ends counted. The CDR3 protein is CAIPIPGQPNTGEPFS.

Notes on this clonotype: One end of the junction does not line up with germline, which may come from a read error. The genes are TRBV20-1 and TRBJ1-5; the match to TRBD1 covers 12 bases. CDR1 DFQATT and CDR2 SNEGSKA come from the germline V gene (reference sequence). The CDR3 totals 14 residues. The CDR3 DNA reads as TGCAGTGCTAGAGAAGGGACAGGGGGCGGGCACCAGCATTTC. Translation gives CSAREGTGGGHQHF.

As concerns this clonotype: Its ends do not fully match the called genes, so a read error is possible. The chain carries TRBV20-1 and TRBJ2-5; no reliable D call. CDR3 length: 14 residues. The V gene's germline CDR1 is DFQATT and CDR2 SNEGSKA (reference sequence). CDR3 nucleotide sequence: TGCAGTGCTAGAGCTGAAGCGTACCGAGAGACCCAGTACTTT. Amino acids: CSARAEAYRETQYF.

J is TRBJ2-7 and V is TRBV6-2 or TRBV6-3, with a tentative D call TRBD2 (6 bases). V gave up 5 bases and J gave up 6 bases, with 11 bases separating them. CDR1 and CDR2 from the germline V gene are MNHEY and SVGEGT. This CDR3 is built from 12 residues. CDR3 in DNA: TGTGCCAGCAGTCAGACTAGAGTCGAGCAGTACTTC. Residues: CASSQTRVEQYF.

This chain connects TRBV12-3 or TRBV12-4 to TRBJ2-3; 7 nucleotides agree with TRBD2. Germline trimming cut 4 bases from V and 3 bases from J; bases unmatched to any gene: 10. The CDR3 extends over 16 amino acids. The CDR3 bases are TGTGCCAGCAGTTGCGGGGGTCCGGATGTAACAGATACGCAGTATTTT. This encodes CASSCGGPDVTDTQYF.